This T cell receptor beta chain is from a study of blood T cell repertoires in COVID-19. Study-level information: The samples span acute and convalescent COVID-19 from the United States, Italy and Spain. PBMCs, B-cell-depleted T cells, or T cells were the source of the cDNA or gDNA that made up the material.

CDR3 size: 14 residues. Unmatched junction bases numbered 6, after V lost 3 bases and J lost 4 bases. Looked up from germline, CDR1 is SGHDT and CDR2 is YYEEEE. Authors' methods: Nucleated cell counts were estimated from reference gene primer amplification. Data came from immunoSEQ multiplex PCR; TCRdb stores just in-frame clones and leaves some out. The V and J calls and clone size are taken from that table; D and trimming were inferred from the DNA. The table includes about 270,000 clones, 84% detected once. This sequence was found in a human donor in a cohort sampled during active COVID-19. The sequenced sample consisted of peripheral blood. V is TRBV5-6 and J is TRBJ1-1, with TRBD1 matching 7 bases. The CDR3 sequence: CASSSRQGSTEAFF. In DNA form, the CDR3 reads TGTGCCAGCAGCTCCAGACAGGGTTCCACTGAAGCTTTCTTT.